Following are 2 T cell receptor beta chains from one sample sequenced in a study of CD8 T cells in Susac syndrome. Reverse transcription of 0.5 to 1 ug RNA used random hexamers. TCRdb re-called the immunoSEQ multiplex PCR reads through MiXCR, storing one row per CDR3 protein. The sample holds 400,000 to 550,000 distinct CDR3 sequences, more than 80% seen once. Sequenced material: CD8+ T cells from PBMCs. The source of these receptors is a human donor with multiple sclerosis.

The chain uses TRBV12-5 and TRBJ2-3; 11 bases fit TRBD2. Germline V gene data show CDR1 as LGHNT and CDR2 as FRNRAP. The length of the CDR3 is 16 residues. V was clipped by 3 bases and J by 2 bases; unmatched bases: 4. The DNA for the CDR3 is TGTGCTAGTGGTTTCGGACTAGCGGGTAACACAGATACGCAGTATTTT. Translation: CASGFGLAGNTDTQYF.

The chain couples TRBV29-1 to TRBJ2-2; the D is unclear. Looked up from germline, CDR1 is SQVTM and CDR2 is ANQGSEA. V was trimmed by 5 bases and J by 3 bases, leaving 10 bases between them. This CDR3 has 13 residues. The DNA for the CDR3 is TGCAGCGTTTCCGGGCCCGACACCGGGGAGCTGTTTTTT. Translated, it gives CSVSGPDTGELFF.